This T cell receptor (beta chain) was documented in a study of blood T cell repertoires in COVID-19. On the study more broadly: The United States, Italy and Spain provided the acute and convalescent COVID-19 samples. T cells, B-cell-depleted T cells, or PBMCs provided the cDNA or gDNA that served as material.

Between the trimmed V and J ends, which lost 5 bases and 7 bases, there was a span of 8 bases. Germline V CDR1 and CDR2: KGHDR, SFDVKD. The CDR3 has 13 residues. Produced via immunoSEQ multiplex PCR; TCRdb's table is partial and in-frame only. The sample includes about 160,000 clones, 60% to 85% of them seen just once. This chain links TRBV24-1 with TRBJ1-6; TRBD1 is a possible D gene (5 bases). Material for sequencing was peripheral blood. This TCR was recovered from a man aged 55 to 70 with acute or convalescent COVID-19. The CDR3 DNA is TGTGCCACCAGTGCACAGGTAAATTCACCCCTCCACTTT. Amino acid sequence: CATSAQVNSPLHF.